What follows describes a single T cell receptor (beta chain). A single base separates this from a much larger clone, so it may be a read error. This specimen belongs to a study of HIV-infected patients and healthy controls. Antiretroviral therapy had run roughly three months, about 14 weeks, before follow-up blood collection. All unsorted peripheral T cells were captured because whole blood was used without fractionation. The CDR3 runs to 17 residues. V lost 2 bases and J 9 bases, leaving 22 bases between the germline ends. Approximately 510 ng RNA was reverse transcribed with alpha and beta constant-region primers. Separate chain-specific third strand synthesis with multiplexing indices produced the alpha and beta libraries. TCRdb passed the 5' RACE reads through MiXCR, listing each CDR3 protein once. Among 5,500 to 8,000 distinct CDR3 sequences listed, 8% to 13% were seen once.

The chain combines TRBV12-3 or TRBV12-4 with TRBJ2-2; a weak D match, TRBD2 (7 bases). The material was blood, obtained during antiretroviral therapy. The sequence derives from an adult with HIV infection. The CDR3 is CASSLLGGGPGSWELFF. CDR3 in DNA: TGTGCCAGCAGTTTATTGGGGGGGGGGCCGGGGTCCTGGGAGCTGTTTTTT.